The 17 T cell receptor beta chains below all came from one sample that was sequenced in a study of blood T cell repertoires in COVID-19. Profiling relied on immunoSEQ multiplex PCR, and the TCRdb table lists in-frame clones only, not all of them. The profile shows about 300,000 clones, around 88% of them singletons. Sequenced: peripheral blood. The receptors come from a woman in her 50s with acute or convalescent COVID-19.

The J gene is TRBJ2-7, the V gene TRBV18, with a tentative D call TRBD2 (6 bases). This CDR3 has 14 amino acids. V was pared by 3 bases and J by 7 bases, with 16 bases between. Germline loops: CDR1 KGHSH, CDR2 LQKENI. DNA for the CDR3: TGTGCCAGCTCACCTCCGGGAGCCGGGGTTGAGCAGTACTTC. This translates into CASSPPGAGVEQYF.

The V and J genes are TRBV7-2 and TRBJ1-2, with TRBD1 as a possible D gene (6 bases). V lost 2 bases, J lost 8 bases, and 18 bases lay in between. CDR3 length equals 15 residues. Germline V lookup: CDR1 SGHTA, CDR2 FQGNSA. The CDR3 loop reads CASSLMGARLSGYTF. In nucleotides, the CDR3 is TGTGCCAGCAGCTTAATGGGGGCGCGTTTGTCCGGCTACACCTTC.

The J gene is TRBJ2-1, the V gene TRBV19; TRBD2 might be the D (6 bases). V was clipped by 6 bases and J by 8 bases, with 20 bases between them. The length of the CDR3 is 15 residues. Germline CDR1 LNHDA, CDR2 SQIVND (reference sequence). CDR3 nucleotide sequence: TGTGCCAGTAGGTCCGGACTACCCTCGTTGGATGAGCAGTTCTTC. This gives the protein CASRSGLPSLDEQFF.

J is TRBJ1-2 and V is TRBV12-3 or TRBV12-4; D uncertain. The CDR3 length is 11 residues. Between the trimmed V and J ends, which lost 7 bases and 9 bases, there was a span of 12 bases. In nucleotides, the CDR3 is TGTGCCAGCACCCCCTTATCTAGCTACACCTTC. Translated, it gives CASTPLSSYTF.

The chain couples TRBV10-3 to TRBJ1-3; 10 bases match TRBD1. The V gene's germline CDR1 is ENHRY and CDR2 SYGVKD. Germline trimming cut 3 bases from V and 5 bases from J; bases unmatched to any gene: 4. The CDR3 totals 15 residues. CDR3 nucleotides: TGTGCCATCAGTGACCGGGACAGGGGCCGAAACACCATATATTTT. This translates into CAISDRDRGRNTIYF.

The V gene is TRBV11-2, the J gene TRBJ2-1; D not certain. Germline CDR1 SGHAT, CDR2 FQNNGV. V was pared by 0 bases and J by 4 bases, with 4 bases between. The CDR3 is made up of 13 amino acids. The CDR3 bases are TGTGCCAGCAGCTTAGACACATACAATGAGCAGTTCTTC. Protein product: CASSLDTYNEQFF.

The V gene is TRBV28, the J gene TRBJ1-4; tentative D call: TRBD1 (5 bases). Germline V lookup: CDR1 MDHEN, CDR2 SYDVKM. V was pared by 3 bases and J by 2 bases, with 10 bases between. CDR3 length: 15 residues. CDR3 nucleotide sequence: TGTGCCAGCAGTTTTCAGGAGGGGACTAATGAAAAACTGTTTTTT. As protein: CASSFQEGTNEKLFF.

This chain links TRBV4-1 with TRBJ2-7, with D tentatively TRBD2 (7 bases). CDR3 length equals 16 residues. CDR1 and CDR2 from the germline V gene are MGHRA and YSYEKL. Trimming left V 0 bases short and J 6 bases short, with 18 bases between. CDR3 region: CASSQDWGGYTGEQYF. Here the CDR3 DNA reads TGCGCCAGCAGCCAAGATTGGGGGGGCTACACGGGCGAGCAGTACTTC.

The chain carries TRBV7-9 and TRBJ1-1; tentatively, D is TRBD1 (6 bases). This CDR3 is 16 amino acids long. V shed 10 bases and J shed 0 bases, with 21 bases lying between them. The germline gives CDR1 SEHNR, CDR2 FQNEAQ (reference sequence). This CDR3 reads CATHWGLGEMNTEAFF. The CDR3 region has the DNA TGTGCCACCCATTGGGGGCTTGGGGAGATGAACACTGAAGCTTTCTTT.

The genes are TRBV24-1 and TRBJ2-6, with TRBD1 identical over 8 bases. V lost 5 bases, J lost 1 base, and 3 bases stayed unmatched. CDR1 KGHDR and CDR2 SFDVKD come from the germline V gene. This CDR3 contains 16 residues. The CDR3 sequence: CATSGQGASGANVLTF. CDR3 nucleotides: TGTGCCACCAGTGGCCAGGGGGCTTCTGGGGCCAACGTCCTGACTTTC.

The gene calls are TRBV3-1 (or the pseudogene TRBV3-2) and TRBJ1-2; 7 bases align to TRBD1. Looked up from germline, CDR1 is LGHDT and CDR2 is YNNKEL (reference sequence). The trim removed 1 base at V and 7 bases at J, leaving 3 bases unmatched. The CDR3 sequence is 13 residues long. CDR3 nucleotide sequence: TGTGCCAGCAGCCAAGTTTCAGGGGGTGGCTACACCTTC. This sequence encodes CASSQVSGGGYTF.

The chain carries TRBV2 and TRBJ2-3; 10 bases map to TRBD2. The CDR3 extends over 14 amino acids. Trimming at V came to 8 bases and at J to 5 bases, leaving 7 bases not matched to a gene. Germline V gene lookup returns CDR1 SNHLY and CDR2 FYNNEI. CDR3 loop: CASPSGGGVDTQYF. The CDR3 nucleotides read TGTGCCAGCCCGAGCGGGGGGGGCGTAGATACGCAGTATTTT.

The J gene is TRBJ1-1, the V gene TRBV27, with unresolved D. The CDR3 totals 14 residues. V was shortened by 2 bases and J by 1 base, with 8 bases between the two germline ends. Germline V lookup: CDR1 MNHEY, CDR2 SMNVEV (reference sequence). The CDR3 DNA follows: TGTGCCAGCAGTTTAAGCCGCTCGAACACTGAAGCTTTCTTT. Its translation is CASSLSRSNTEAFF.

This clone was counted a single time. In DNA form, the CDR3 reads TGTGCCAGCAGTTCGGTTGTCCAAGAGACCCAGTACTTC. Amino acid sequence: CASSSVVQETQYF. The chain recombines TRBV12-3 or TRBV12-4 with TRBJ2-5; D call uncertain. V was trimmed by 4 bases and J by 1 base, leaving 7 bases between them. The CDR3 sequence is 13 residues long.

This chain's CDR3 is CASSLDSGVSAFF. The CDR3 nucleotides are TGTGCCAGCAGCTTGGACAGTGGTGTTTCCGCTTTCTTT. This sequence joins TRBV5-4 and TRBJ1-1; D is ambiguous. CDR1 SGHNT and CDR2 YYREEE come from the germline V gene (reference sequence). The V gene lost 0 bases and the J gene lost 11 bases, with 14 bases spanning the gap. This CDR3 spans 13 amino acids.

The DNA for the CDR3 is TGTGCCAGCAATCGGAACAGGGGGGGCTATGGCTACACCTTC. Translated, it gives CASNRNRGGYGYTF. This chain connects TRBV6-5 to TRBJ1-2, with 8 positions matching TRBD1. The J segment lost 4 bases and the V segment lost 7 bases, leaving 8 bases of the junction unmatched. This CDR3 contains 14 residues. The germline V gene encodes CDR1 MNHEY and CDR2 SVGAGI.

The rearrangement uses TRBV7-2 and TRBJ1-1, with 10 bases matching TRBD1. Per germline, CDR1 SGHTA and CDR2 FQGNSA. Trimming at V came to 5 bases and at J to 1 base, leaving 10 bases not matched to a gene. CDR3 size: 17 residues. Here the CDR3 reads CASSTRTGGVSNTEAFF. The CDR3 nucleotides read TGTGCCAGCAGCACCCGGACAGGGGGAGTATCGAACACTGAAGCTTTCTTT. Drawing the rest from reference TRBV7-2 and TRBJ1-1, the complete variable domain is GAGVSQSPSNKVTEKGKDVELRCDPISGHTALYWYRQSLGQGLEFLIYFQGNSAPDKSGLPSDRFSAERTGGSVSTLTIQRTQQEDSAVYLCASSTRTGGVSNTEAFFGQGTRLTVV.